This T cell receptor beta chain stems from a study of radiation and T cells in renal cell carcinoma. Sequencing used immunoSEQ multiplex PCR; TCRdb keeps in-frame clones, though not all of them. The sample shows roughly 120,000 clones, roughly 80% of them seen only once. Time point denoted: baseline pretreatment blood. The treatment was: 15 Gy SBRT to primary tumor, nephrectomy 4 weeks later. After SBRT, blood was collected at 2 and 4 weeks, plus baseline. This CDR3 spans 15 amino acids. Looked up from germline, CDR1 is MNHNS and CDR2 is SASEGT. The junction had 11 bases not matched to a gene; V was cut back by 2 bases and J by 7 bases.

This clonotype originated in a woman aged 60-75 years with renal cell carcinoma. The gene calls are TRBV6-1 and TRBJ2-7; TRBD1 matches 7 bases. The sample here was blood, taken from a patient whose treatment included radiotherapy and nephrectomy. The CDR3 protein is CASSETGQRPVEQYF. In nucleotides, the CDR3 is TGTGCCAGCAGTGAAACGGGACAGAGGCCGGTGGAGCAGTACTTC.